This TCR beta chain was captured by sequencing in a study of OX40 agonist ivuxolimab in advanced cancers. Notes on the research overall: The costimulatory receptor OX40 (CD134) was targeted by ivuxolimab, a fully human IgG2 agonistic monoclonal antibody. The monotherapy dose-escalation portion (N ≈ 57 patients) of the phase I ivuxolimab trial is reported in the paper. The dose-escalation cohort was 80% to 90% male with a mean age of about 58 years, ranging from roughly 20 to 85. Peripheral TCRbeta sequencing was intended to test whether TCR sequence diversity was altered and clonal T-cell expansion was caused by ivuxolimab. Partial responses occurred in three dose-escalation patients: two with cutaneous melanoma and one with hepatocellular carcinoma. Of the roughly 54 dose-escalation patients, hepatocellular carcinoma was present in about 20, melanoma in roughly 15, renal cell carcinoma in 9 and head and neck cancer in 9. Prior anti-PD-1, anti-PD-L1 or anti-CTLA-4 therapy was permitted, and checkpoint inhibitors had been received by about 37% of dose-escalation patients. Intravenous ivuxolimab was administered to patients every 2 weeks at six dose levels: 0.01, 0.1, 0.3, 1.5, 3 and 10 mg/kg.

Study-wide conclusions, independent of this receptor: Antigen specificity was not determined for the clonally expanded peripheral T cells. In the 0.1-3.0 mg/kg groups, partial responders were among the patients with the lowest normalized peripheral clonal expansion, particularly in CD8+ T cells. Low levels of normalized T-cell clonal expansion were also seen in some patients who did not respond. At doses of 0.1 to 3.0 mg/kg, clonal expansion of both CD4+ and CD8+ blood T cells was observed from baseline to week 6. After ivuxolimab, more expanded clones were found on average in CD8+ T cells than in CD4+ T cells.

The germline V gene (reference sequence) specifies SEHNR as CDR1 and FQNEAQ as CDR2. Ends included, the CDR3 has 11 residues. In this sample, this clone turned up once. Its binding antigen is unknown. This likely comes from a read error, as the CDR3 has no conserved phenylalanine or tryptophan at its end. It is unclear where the CDR3 begins or ends on the DNA, so no DNA is shown, and the CDR3 is as TCRdb lists it. The trial excluded patients who had a history of autoimmune disease or who were on systemic immunosuppression. Peripheral blood for TCR sequencing was collected from all dose cohorts at baseline, on cycle 4 day 1, and on cycle 7 day 1. Samples came from an open-label, multicenter, first-in-human phase I dose-escalation trial of ivuxolimab. Adults with locally advanced or metastatic melanoma, renal cell carcinoma, hepatocellular carcinoma or head and neck squamous cell carcinoma were enrolled in the trial. Before TCR sequencing, CD4+ T cells and CD8+ T cells from peripheral blood were sorted into separate populations.

Genomic DNA was isolated from the sorted cells so that the TCRbeta CDR3 region could be sequenced. The immunoSEQ Assay was used for sequencing of TCRbeta CDR3 regions. TCRdb provides this immuneACCESS table in a form limited to in-frame rearrangements. Some clones are lacking; in checked studies, under half of them reflect an unresolved V gene, and why the rest are absent is not known. In this sample the table shows around 80,000 clones, about 87% of which occur a single time. The ten most abundant clones make up around 2.5% of the sample. The origin of this receptor is an adult with an advanced solid tumor such as melanoma, head and neck, liver or kidney cancer. Here the sequenced sample was CD4+ or CD8+ T cells sorted from blood, taken in a trial of the OX40 agonist ivuxolimab. The V and J segments used are TRBV7-9 and TRBJ1-1. The CDR3 loop reads CASSLGSRPSL.